What follows are 25 T cell receptor beta chains derived from one specimen sequenced in a study of radiotherapy plus CTLA-4 blockade in lung cancer. The data were produced by immunoSEQ multiplex PCR, yet TCRdb's version contains in-frame clones alone and is incomplete. The repertoire has tens of thousands of clones, around 90% of them found once; the top ten carry over 15%. The sequencing used peripheral blood, collected from a patient treated with radiotherapy plus ipilimumab. These receptors originate from a human donor with non-small cell lung cancer that progressed on radiotherapy plus ipilimumab.

The chain is built from TRBV11-1 and TRBJ2-7, with a weak D call TRBD1 (5 bases). The V and J ends lost 5 bases and 0 bases respectively, with 11 bases between them. CDR1 is SGHAT and CDR2 is FQDESV in the germline V gene (reference sequence). The CDR3 runs 14 residues. The CDR3: CASSVQGSSYEQYF. The CDR3 bases are TGTGCCAGCAGCGTTCAGGGTAGCTCCTACGAGCAGTACTTC. Full variable domain (missing parts from reference TRBV11-1 and TRBJ2-7): EAEVAQSPRYKITEKSQAVAFWCDPISGHATLYWYRQILGQGPELLVQFQDESVVDDSQLPKDRFSAERLKGVDSTLKIQPAELGDSAMYLCASSVQGSSYEQYFGPGTRLTVT.

The V gene is TRBV21-1, the J gene TRBJ1-5; the D call of TRBD1 is as the table states it, not checked on the DNA. TRBV21-1 is a known pseudogene. The CDR3 has 15 amino acids. The CDR3 reads CASSRTANSNQPQHF. The CDR3 DNA is TGTGCCAGCAGCCGGACAGCGAATAGCAATCAGCCCCAGCATTTT.

The chain employs TRBV4-1 and TRBJ2-7; D perhaps matches TRBD1 (6 bases). Germline V gene data show CDR1 as MGHRA and CDR2 as YSYEKL. This CDR3 is 19 amino acids long. With 4 bases removed from V and 3 bases from J, the gap between germline ends came to 28 bases. The CDR3 bases are TGCGCCAGCAGCCCCTTCTACCGCCGGGACACCGGTTTGAACTACGAGCAGTACTTC. This codes for CASSPFYRRDTGLNYEQYF.

CDR3 in DNA: TGTGCCAGCAGTCCTCACGGACTAGCACAAGAGACCCAGTACTTC. It is translated as CASSPHGLAQETQYF. The chain links TRBV25-1 to TRBJ2-5; 8 bases agree with TRBD2. This CDR3 region has 15 residues. V shed 5 bases, J shed 2 bases, and the junction held 7 bases outside the gene matches. In germline, CDR1 is MGHDK, CDR2 SYGVNS.

This clone was seen just once. The chain links TRBV28 to TRBJ1-1, with a tentative D call TRBD1 (6 bases). The germline CDR1 and CDR2 sequences are MDHEN and SYDVKM. The CDR3 runs 13 residues. V was trimmed by 2 bases and J by 6 bases, leaving 10 bases between them. The CDR3 sequence: CASSLGRGPEAFF. CDR3 in DNA: TGTGCCAGCAGTTTAGGCAGGGGACCTGAAGCTTTCTTT.

The chain has TRBV5-1 and TRBJ1-1, with TRBD1 matching over 7 bases. The CDR3 is 15 amino acids. After removal of 1 base from V and 3 bases from J, the junction contained 6 bases not matched to a gene. Germline V gene lookup returns CDR1 SGHRS and CDR2 YFSETQ. The CDR3 coding sequence is TGCGCCAGCAGCTTGTTGGGCAGGGGGGACACTGAAGCTTTCTTT. The encoded protein is CASSLLGRGDTEAFF.

J is TRBJ2-7 and V is TRBV9; a weak D match, TRBD1 (6 bases). The CDR3 has 18 residues. CDR1 and CDR2 from the germline V gene are SGDLS and YYNGEE. Trimming took off 0 bases at V and 3 bases at J, with 22 bases between the two ends. The CDR3 bases are TGTGCCAGCAGCGTAGGATTAAACGACAGGCAGGGGTACTACGAGCAGTACTTC. This translates into CASSVGLNDRQGYYEQYF.

The CDR3 bases are TGCGCCAGCAGCCAAGACGGTCGCGGGGGGGTCACCGGGGAGCTGTTTTTT. Protein: CASSQDGRGGVTGELFF. The rearrangement joins TRBV4-3 to TRBJ2-2, with TRBD2 matching 9 bases. The CDR3 contains 17 residues. J was trimmed by 4 bases and V by 0 bases; bases with no gene match: 6. Germline V gene lookup returns CDR1 LGHNA and CDR2 YSLEER.

This sequence joins TRBV19 and TRBJ2-1; the D gene is possibly TRBD1 (6 bases). CDR3 length equals 17 residues. Germline values: CDR1 LNHDA, CDR2 SQIVND (reference sequence). Trimming pared 1 base from V and 8 bases from J, leaving 21 bases between. The CDR3 spells CASSIAVSETGYYEQFF. DNA for the CDR3: TGTGCCAGTAGTATAGCAGTTTCAGAGACAGGTTATTATGAGCAGTTCTTC.

The chain has TRBV19 and TRBJ2-2, with TRBD2 matching 10 bases. The CDR3 is 16 residues long. CDR1 is LNHDA and CDR2 is SQIVND in the germline V gene (reference sequence). Trimming took 7 bases from V and 4 from J; bases not matched to a gene: 9. The chain's CDR3 is CASIPGLATSTGELFF. Here the CDR3 DNA reads TGTGCCAGTATACCGGGACTAGCGACTTCCACCGGGGAGCTGTTTTTT. Looking up the rest from reference TRBV19 and TRBJ2-2 gives the full variable domain: DGGITQSPKYLFRKEGQNVTLSCEQNLNHDAMYWYRQDPGQGLRLIYYSQIVNDFQKGDIAEGYSVSREKKESFPLTVTSAQKNPTAFYLCASIPGLATSTGELFFGEGSRLTVL.

The chain carries TRBV6-6 and TRBJ2-7; D call uncertain. V gave up 6 bases and J gave up 3 bases, with 6 bases separating them. The CDR3 is 11 amino acids. CDR1 is MNHNY, CDR2 SVGAGI, per germline (reference sequence). The CDR3 DNA is TGTGCCAGCAGGCGGAACTACGAGCAGTACTTC. Translation gives CASRRNYEQYF.

The rearrangement uses TRBV14 and TRBJ2-7; no reliable D call. Germline assignment: CDR1 SGHDN and CDR2 FVKESK. CDR3 length equals 12 residues. The V end was cut by 0 bases, the J end by 6 bases, with 6 bases between. The CDR3 here is CASSQDVGEQYF. Written as DNA, the CDR3 is TGTGCCAGCAGCCAAGATGTAGGCGAGCAGTACTTC.

The chain employs TRBV7-9 and TRBJ2-1, with D hard to call. The ends were cut back, 5 bases at V and 5 bases at J, with 10 bases in the middle. The germline V gene has CDR1 SEHNR and CDR2 FQNEAQ (reference sequence). The CDR3 length is 13 residues. CDR3 bases: TGTGCCAGCAGCCCGCTGAAAGACAATGAGCAGTTCTTC. It specifies CASSPLKDNEQFF.

The J gene is TRBJ2-6, the V gene TRBV4-1; 9 nucleotides match TRBD1. The trim removed 4 bases at V and 4 bases at J, leaving 14 bases unmatched. CDR1 MGHRA and CDR2 YSYEKL come from the germline V gene. CDR3 length equals 19 residues. In DNA form, the CDR3 reads TGCGCCAGCAGCCGCTTAAAGGGACAGGGAGCGGGAGGGGCCAACGTCCTGACTTTC. It specifies CASSRLKGQGAGGANVLTF.

This sequence joins TRBV7-2 and TRBJ2-3; tentative D call: TRBD2 (5 bases). This CDR3 contains 15 residues. Germline CDR1 reads SGHTA; CDR2 reads FQGNSA. Trimming pared 3 bases from V and 1 base from J, leaving 11 bases between. Written as DNA, the CDR3 is TGTGCCAGCAGCTTCGGGCGGGTAGGCACAGATACGCAGTATTTT. Its translation is CASSFGRVGTDTQYF. The complete variable domain, with remaining parts taken from reference TRBV7-2 and TRBJ2-3, reads GAGVSQSPSNKVTEKGKDVELRCDPISGHTALYWYRQSLGQGLEFLIYFQGNSAPDKSGLPSDRFSAERTGGSVSTLTIQRTQQEDSAVYLCASSFGRVGTDTQYFGPGTRLTVL.

The chain uses TRBV19 and TRBJ1-6; TRBD1 might be the D (6 bases). Trimming took off 6 bases at V and 0 bases at J, with 12 bases between the two ends. This CDR3 region has 16 residues. Germline-derived CDR1 and CDR2 are LNHDA and SQIVND (reference sequence). The CDR3 is CASSFGQSSYNSPLHF. Here the CDR3 DNA reads TGTGCCAGTAGCTTTGGACAGAGCTCCTATAATTCACCCCTCCACTTT.

The chain joins TRBV6-5 to TRBJ1-1, with D possibly TRBD1 on 5 matching bases. V was clipped by 6 bases and J by 5 bases, with 16 bases between them. The CDR3 covers 14 residues. From germline, CDR1 is MNHEY and CDR2 SVGAGI. This chain's CDR3 is CASRKGPLGTEAFF. CDR3 DNA sequence: TGTGCCAGCAGAAAGGGGCCCCTAGGTACTGAAGCTTTCTTT.

J is TRBJ1-2 and V is TRBV28; the D is unclear. Germline V gene data show CDR1 as MDHEN and CDR2 as SYDVKM. V was clipped by 3 bases and J by 4 bases, with 12 bases between them. The CDR3 runs 14 residues. This chain's CDR3 is CASSFGAESYGYTF. The CDR3 DNA is TGTGCCAGCAGTTTTGGCGCGGAGTCCTATGGCTACACCTTC.

This clone has only one observation. The chain couples TRBV7-9 to TRBJ2-5, with D possibly matching TRBD2 (6 bases). The CDR3 extends over 14 amino acids. Germline CDR1 is SEHNR and CDR2 is FQNEAQ (reference sequence). With 5 bases removed from V and 5 bases from J, the gap between germline ends came to 15 bases. The chain's CDR3 is CASSPRSGGETQYF. The CDR3 DNA reads as TGTGCCAGCAGCCCTCGGTCTGGAGGGGAGACCCAGTACTTC. The entire variable domain, with the rest obtained from reference TRBV7-9 and TRBJ2-5, is as follows: DTGVSQNPRHKITKRGQNVTFRCDPISEHNRLYWYRQTLGQGPEFLTYFQNEAQLEKSRLLSDRFSAERPKGSFSTLEIQRTEQGDSAMYLCASSPRSGGETQYFGPGTRLLVL.

The chain employs TRBV28 and TRBJ2-4; D may be TRBD1 (7 bases). CDR3 size: 17 residues. Trimming shortened V by 2 bases and J by 0 bases, and 14 bases separated the two germline ends. Germline values: CDR1 MDHEN, CDR2 SYDVKM. DNA of the CDR3: TGTGCCAGCAGTTTAGCGGGGACAGCCCTAGCCAAAAACATTCAGTACTTC. Residues: CASSLAGTALAKNIQYF.

The chain joins TRBV11-3 to TRBJ2-1, with D unresolved. V lost 1 base to trimming and J lost 2 bases, with 12 bases between them. Germline-derived CDR1 and CDR2 are SGHNT and YENEEA. The CDR3 contains 16 residues. The CDR3 loop reads CASSLADAQAYNEQFF. The CDR3 nucleotides are TGTGCCAGCAGCTTAGCCGACGCCCAAGCCTACAATGAGCAGTTCTTC.

This sequence joins TRBV27 and TRBJ2-1; no clear D. The CDR3 has 13 amino acids. The V gene lost 2 bases and the J gene lost 4 bases, with 6 bases spanning the gap. Germline V gene data show CDR1 as MNHEY and CDR2 as SMNVEV (reference sequence). The CDR3 region has the DNA TGTGCCAGCAGTTTAACCAGGTACAATGAGCAGTTCTTC. It yields the protein CASSLTRYNEQFF.

This rearrangement joins TRBV5-1 to TRBJ2-2, with a tentative D call TRBD1 (6 bases). Germline V CDR1 and CDR2: SGHRS, YFSETQ. This CDR3 comprises 15 residues. V lost 1 base and J 5 bases, leaving 12 bases between the germline ends. This CDR3 is CASSLSQGGTGELFF. In DNA form, the CDR3 reads TGCGCCAGCAGCTTGTCCCAAGGGGGAACCGGGGAGCTGTTTTTT.

This chain joins TRBV21-1 and TRBJ1-5. TRBV21-1 is a documented pseudogene. The CDR3 is 15 residues long. The CDR3 nucleotides are TGTGCCAGCAGCACCCGGACTCCCCCCAATCAGCCCCAGCATTTT. It encodes CASSTRTPPNQPQHF.

The rearrangement joins TRBV13 to TRBJ2-3; no clear D gene. The germline V and J ends were trimmed by 5 bases and 0 bases, with 3 bases remaining between them. Germline CDR1 PRHDT, CDR2 FYEKMQ (reference sequence). The CDR3 runs to 12 residues. The CDR3: CASSASTDTQYF. The DNA for the CDR3 is TGTGCCAGCAGCGCAAGCACAGATACGCAGTATTTT.